This TCR beta chain was sequenced in a study of OX40 agonist ivuxolimab in advanced cancers. The overall study: Two patients with cutaneous melanoma and one with hepatocellular carcinoma, three in total, showed partial responses.

TCRdb's table, derived via immunoSEQ multiplex PCR, lists solely in-frame clones and lacks some. The data show 90,000 to 100,000 clones, with around 90% seen just once and around 2.7% held by the top ten. This clone has a single count. The CDR3 runs to 13 residues. In germline, CDR1 is LNHDA, CDR2 SQIVND (reference sequence). The V end lost 3 bases, the J end lost 1 base, and 6 bases lay between the germline ends. The sample here was CD4+ or CD8+ T cells sorted from blood, taken in a trial of the OX40 agonist ivuxolimab. The clonotype comes from an adult with an advanced solid tumor such as melanoma, head and neck, liver or kidney cancer. The genes are TRBV19 and TRBJ1-1; D not certain. DNA for the CDR3: TGTGCCAGTAGTATGAACTGGAACACTGAAGCTTTCTTT. This codes for CASSMNWNTEAFF.